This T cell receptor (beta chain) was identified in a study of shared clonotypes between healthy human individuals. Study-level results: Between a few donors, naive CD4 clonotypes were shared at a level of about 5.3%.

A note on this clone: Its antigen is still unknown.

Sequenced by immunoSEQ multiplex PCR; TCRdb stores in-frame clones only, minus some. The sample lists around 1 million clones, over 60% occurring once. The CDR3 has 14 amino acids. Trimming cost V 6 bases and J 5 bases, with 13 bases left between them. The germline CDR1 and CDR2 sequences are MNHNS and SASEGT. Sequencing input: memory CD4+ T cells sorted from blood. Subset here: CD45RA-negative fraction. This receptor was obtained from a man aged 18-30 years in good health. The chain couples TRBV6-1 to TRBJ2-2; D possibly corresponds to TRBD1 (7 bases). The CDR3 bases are TGTGCCAGCAGGGGGGGACAGAGAACCGGGGAGCTGTTTTTT. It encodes CASRGGQRTGELFF.